Each of the 14 T cell receptor beta chains below was sequenced from the same sample in a study of control samples from healthy donors and cancer patients. TCRdb's copy holds only in-frame clones and misses some; the assay was immunoSEQ multiplex PCR. The data show 150,000 to 200,000 clones, with around 88% seen just once and approximately 4.9% held by the top ten. Sequenced: blood. Every receptor here comes from a woman aged 25 to 39 in good health.

This chain connects TRBV2 to TRBJ1-2, with a tentative D call TRBD1 (5 bases). The CDR3 consists of 14 residues. The V end was cut by 7 bases, the J end by 7 bases, with 19 bases between. CDR1 is SNHLY and CDR2 is FYNNEI in the germline V gene. The CDR3 sequence: CASNLQLRGAGYTF. For the CDR3, the DNA is TGTGCCAGCAACCTACAGCTGAGAGGGGCTGGCTACACCTTC.

The chain carries TRBV6-1 and TRBJ2-1; 10 nucleotides agree with TRBD1. This CDR3 is 16 amino acids long. Unmatched junction bases numbered 10, after V lost 4 bases and J lost 7 bases. Germline CDR1 and CDR2: MNHNS and SASEGT. CDR3 sequence (DNA): TGTGCCAGCAGTGTGGAAGGGACAGGGGTTGGAAATGAGCAGTTCTTC. This translates into CASSVEGTGVGNEQFF.

The chain has TRBV6-6 and TRBJ1-5; D uncertain. The germline CDR1 and CDR2 sequences are MNHNY and SVGAGI (reference sequence). The V and J ends lost 6 bases and 4 bases respectively, with 13 bases between them. CDR3 length: 14 residues. CDR3 in DNA: TGTGCCAGCAGCAACCGGGCCTCAAATCAGCCCCAGCATTTT. Translating gives CASSNRASNQPQHF.

CDR3 sequence (DNA): TGTGCCAGCAGTCTGGACAGGGGGCGAAGCACTGAAGCTTTCTTT. This codes for CASSLDRGRSTEAFF. The chain joins TRBV2 to TRBJ1-1; 11 nucleotides align to TRBD1. CDR1 SNHLY and CDR2 FYNNEI come from the germline V gene. V lost 5 bases, J lost 4 bases, and 6 bases stayed unmatched. The CDR3 covers 15 residues.

Turning to this clone: One junction end does not reproduce the germline sequence, and a read error may be involved. The same CDR3 is also encoded by other DNA sequences in this sample. The chain couples TRBV28 to TRBJ1-2; 7 nucleotides line up with TRBD1. Germline V CDR1 and CDR2: MDHEN, SYDVKM. This CDR3 contains 13 residues. The CDR3 DNA follows: TGTGCCAGCAGTTTTAGGGGGCGGGGTGGCTACACCTTT. Translating gives CASSFRGRGGYTF.

This clone was counted only a few times. The J gene is TRBJ1-6, the V gene TRBV27; TRBD1 aligns across 7 bases. The CDR3 is 14 residues long. Germline lookup yields CDR1 MNHEY and CDR2 SMNVEV (reference sequence). V shed 6 bases and J 7 bases; nucleotides not matched to a gene: 6. The CDR3: CASRTGQLNSPLHF. The CDR3 nucleotides read TGTGCCAGCAGGACAGGGCAACTGAATTCACCCCTCCACTTT.

V gene TRBV7-9 combines with J gene TRBJ2-2; D is uncertain. Trimming pared 0 bases from V and 2 bases from J, leaving 4 bases between. The CDR3 totals 14 residues. The V gene's germline CDR1 is SEHNR and CDR2 FQNEAQ (reference sequence). CDR3 nucleotides: TGTGCCAGCAGCTTAGCTTCTAACACCGGGGAGCTGTTTTTT. As protein: CASSLASNTGELFF. Variable domain in full (rest from reference TRBV7-9 and TRBJ2-2): DTGVSQNPRHKITKRGQNVTFRCDPISEHNRLYWYRQTLGQGPEFLTYFQNEAQLEKSRLLSDRFSAERPKGSFSTLEIQRTEQGDSAMYLCASSLASNTGELFFGEGSRLTVL.

The chain links TRBV15 to TRBJ1-3; D remains unclear. Germline V CDR1 and CDR2: LNHNV, YYDKDF (reference sequence). V was trimmed by 5 bases and J by 2 bases, leaving 10 bases between them. The CDR3 extends over 14 amino acids. The CDR3 loop is CATSPPVAGNTIYF. CDR3 nucleotide sequence: TGTGCCACCAGCCCACCCGTAGCTGGAAACACCATATATTTT.

This chain uses TRBV5-4 with TRBJ2-3; 7 nucleotides align to TRBD2. From germline, CDR1 is SGHNT and CDR2 YYREEE (reference sequence). The trim removed 4 bases at V and 6 bases at J, leaving 8 bases unmatched. CDR3 length: 14 amino acids. The CDR3 DNA reads TGTGCCAGCAGCCCCATGGGGGGGAGTGATACGCAGTATTTT. Amino acid sequence: CASSPMGGSDTQYF.

The gene calls are TRBV28 and TRBJ2-3, with D perhaps matching TRBD1 or TRBD2 (5 bases each). Trimming removed 6 bases at V and 5 bases at J, with 18 bases between. The CDR3 runs to 15 residues. Germline V gene sequence: CDR1 MDHEN, CDR2 SYDVKM. The CDR3 coding sequence is TGTGCCAGCAGAACCCCGGGACCCGGGAAAGATACGCAGTATTTT. Its protein is CASRTPGPGKDTQYF. Complete variable domain (other parts from reference TRBV28 and TRBJ2-3): DVKVTQSSRYLVKRTGEKVFLECVQDMDHENMFWYRQDPGLGLRLIYFSYDVKMKEKGDIPEGYSVSREKKERFSLILESASTNQTSMYLCASRTPGPGKDTQYFGPGTRLTVL.

Turning to this clone: An end of the junction differs from the germline gene, which may be a read error. The gene calls are TRBV30 and TRBJ2-1; tentative D call: TRBD2 (5 bases). Germline lookup yields CDR1 GTSNPN and CDR2 SVGIG (reference sequence). There are 11 residues in the CDR3. The CDR3 DNA reads as TGTGCCTGGAGTGGTCCCGGACTCGCGATCTTC. Translation: CAWSGPGLAIF.

The chain uses TRBV27 and TRBJ1-2, with TRBD1 as a possible D gene (5 bases). Germline V gene lookup returns CDR1 MNHEY and CDR2 SMNVEV (reference sequence). The CDR3 runs 15 residues. Trimming pared 3 bases from V and 3 bases from J, leaving 14 bases between. DNA for the CDR3: TGTGCCAGCAGTTTCGACAGCTCCCCCTACTATGGCTACACCTTC. Protein product: CASSFDSSPYYGYTF.

V and J are TRBV28 and TRBJ2-1; 9 nucleotides agree with TRBD2. The CDR3 loop spans 15 amino acids. Germline-derived CDR1 and CDR2 are MDHEN and SYDVKM. The V gene end was trimmed by 5 bases and the J gene end by 7 bases; junction bases not matched to a gene: 9. The CDR3, as DNA: TGTGCCAGCAGTCTGATTAGCGGGAGACGGAATGAGCAGTTCTTC. Protein: CASSLISGRRNEQFF.

This chain joins TRBV7-9 and TRBJ2-2; a possible D gene is TRBD1 (5 bases). CDR3 length equals 18 residues. Germline CDR1 is SEHNR and CDR2 is FQNEAQ (reference sequence). Trimming removed 1 base at V and 3 bases at J, with 18 bases between. Here the CDR3 reads CASSLGGAASIDTGELFF. CDR3 sequence (DNA): TGTGCCAGCAGCTTAGGTGGGGCAGCGAGTATCGACACCGGGGAGCTGTTTTTT. The entire variable domain, with the rest obtained from reference TRBV7-9 and TRBJ2-2, is as follows: DTGVSQNPRHKITKRGQNVTFRCDPISEHNRLYWYRQTLGQGPEFLTYFQNEAQLEKSRLLSDRFSAERPKGSFSTLEIQRTEQGDSAMYLCASSLGGAASIDTGELFFGEGSRLTVL.